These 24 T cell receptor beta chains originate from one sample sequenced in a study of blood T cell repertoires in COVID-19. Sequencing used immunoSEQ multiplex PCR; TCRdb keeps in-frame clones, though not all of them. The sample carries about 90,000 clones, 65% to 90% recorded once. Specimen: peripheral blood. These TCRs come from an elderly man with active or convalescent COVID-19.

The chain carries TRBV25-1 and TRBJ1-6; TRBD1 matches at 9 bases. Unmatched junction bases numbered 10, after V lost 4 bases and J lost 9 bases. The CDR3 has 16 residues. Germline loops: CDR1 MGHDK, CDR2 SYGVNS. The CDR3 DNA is TGTGCCAGCAGTGGCGGACCGGGACAGGGTATTTCACCCCTCCACTTT. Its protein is CASSGGPGQGISPLHF. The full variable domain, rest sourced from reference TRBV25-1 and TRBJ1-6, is EADIYQTPRYLVIGTGKKITLECSQTMGHDKMYWYQQDPGMELHLIHYSYGVNSTEKGDLSSESTVSRIRTEHFPLTLESARPSHTSQYLCASSGGPGQGISPLHFGNGTRLTVT.

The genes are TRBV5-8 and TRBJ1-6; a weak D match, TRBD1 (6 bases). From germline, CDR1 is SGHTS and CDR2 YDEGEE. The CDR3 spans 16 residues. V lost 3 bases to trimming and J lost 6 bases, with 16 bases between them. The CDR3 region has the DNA TGTGCCAGCAGCTATGTTGGGGCAGGGGCTAATTCACCCCTCCACTTT. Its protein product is CASSYVGAGANSPLHF.

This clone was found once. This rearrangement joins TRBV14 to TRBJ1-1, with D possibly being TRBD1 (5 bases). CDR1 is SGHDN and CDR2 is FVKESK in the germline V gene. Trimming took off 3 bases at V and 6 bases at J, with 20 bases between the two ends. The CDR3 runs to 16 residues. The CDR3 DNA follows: TGTGCCAGCAGCCATGGAACCCGACAGTCGGGCGCTGAAGCTTTCTTT. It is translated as CASSHGTRQSGAEAFF.

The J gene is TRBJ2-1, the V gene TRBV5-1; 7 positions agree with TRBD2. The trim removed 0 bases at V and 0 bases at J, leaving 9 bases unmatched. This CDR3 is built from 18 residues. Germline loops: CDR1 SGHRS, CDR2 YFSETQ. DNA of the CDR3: TGCGCCAGCAGCTTGGAGGCGACTAGCAGTGTCTCCTACAATGAGCAGTTCTTC. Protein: CASSLEATSSVSYNEQFF.

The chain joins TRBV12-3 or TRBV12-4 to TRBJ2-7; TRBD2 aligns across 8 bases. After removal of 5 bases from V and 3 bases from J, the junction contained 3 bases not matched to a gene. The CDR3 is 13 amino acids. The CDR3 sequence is CASSTSGRYEQYF. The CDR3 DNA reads TGTGCCAGCAGTACTAGCGGACGCTACGAGCAGTACTTC.

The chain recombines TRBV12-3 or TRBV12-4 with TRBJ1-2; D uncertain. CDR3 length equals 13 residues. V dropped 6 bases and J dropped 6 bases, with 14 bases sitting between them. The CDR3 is CASSTPQENGYTF. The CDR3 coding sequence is TGTGCCAGCAGCACTCCCCAGGAAAATGGCTACACCTTC.

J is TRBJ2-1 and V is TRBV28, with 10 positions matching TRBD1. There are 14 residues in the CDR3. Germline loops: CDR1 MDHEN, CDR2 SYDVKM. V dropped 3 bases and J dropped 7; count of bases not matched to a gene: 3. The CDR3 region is CASSFLGQGNEQFF. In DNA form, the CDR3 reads TGTGCCAGCAGTTTCCTGGGACAGGGGAATGAGCAGTTCTTC.

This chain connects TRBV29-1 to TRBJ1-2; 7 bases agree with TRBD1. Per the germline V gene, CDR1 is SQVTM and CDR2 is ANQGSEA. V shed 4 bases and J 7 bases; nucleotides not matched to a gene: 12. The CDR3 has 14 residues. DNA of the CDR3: TGCAGCGTTGGTGAGGGGGCCGGGCGTGGTGGCTACACCTTC. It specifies CSVGEGAGRGGYTF.

In DNA form, the CDR3 reads TGTGCCAGTAGACATAGCGGGAGGGCCGCTTTCACAGATACGCAGTATTTT. Amino acids: CASRHSGRAAFTDTQYF. This rearrangement joins TRBV19 to TRBJ2-3; TRBD2 aligns across 11 bases. The CDR3 is made up of 17 amino acids. The ends lost 6 bases at V and 2 bases at J; junction bases unmatched: 10. CDR1 and CDR2 (germline): LNHDA, SQIVND (reference sequence).

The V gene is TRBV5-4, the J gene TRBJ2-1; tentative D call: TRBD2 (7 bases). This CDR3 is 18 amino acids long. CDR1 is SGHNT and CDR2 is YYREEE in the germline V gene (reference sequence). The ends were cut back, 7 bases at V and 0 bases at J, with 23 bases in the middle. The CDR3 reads CASGIYRGGQGSYNEQFF. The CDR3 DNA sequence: TGTGCCAGCGGCATATATAGGGGGGGCCAAGGCTCCTACAATGAGCAGTTCTTC.

The CDR3 reads CASSGRSPYEQYF. CDR3 coding DNA: TGTGCCAGTAGTGGGAGGTCTCCCTACGAGCAGTACTTC. V and J are TRBV19 and TRBJ2-7; a possible D gene is TRBD2 (6 bases). The CDR3 length is 13 residues. Germline CDR1 and CDR2: LNHDA and SQIVND (reference sequence). Trimming removed 5 bases at V and 2 bases at J, with 10 bases between.

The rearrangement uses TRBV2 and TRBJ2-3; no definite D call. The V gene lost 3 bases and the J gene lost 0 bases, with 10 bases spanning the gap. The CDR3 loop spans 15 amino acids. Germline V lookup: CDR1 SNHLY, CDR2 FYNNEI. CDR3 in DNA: TGTGCCAGCAGTGAGGTAACTCCTAGCACAGATACGCAGTATTTT. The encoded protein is CASSEVTPSTDTQYF.

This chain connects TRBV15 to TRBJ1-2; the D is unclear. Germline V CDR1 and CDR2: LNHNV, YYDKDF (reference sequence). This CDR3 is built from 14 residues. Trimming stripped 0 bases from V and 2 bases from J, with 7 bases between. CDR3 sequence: CATSRDIGNYGYTF. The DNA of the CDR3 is TGTGCCACCAGCAGAGATATCGGGAACTATGGCTACACCTTC.

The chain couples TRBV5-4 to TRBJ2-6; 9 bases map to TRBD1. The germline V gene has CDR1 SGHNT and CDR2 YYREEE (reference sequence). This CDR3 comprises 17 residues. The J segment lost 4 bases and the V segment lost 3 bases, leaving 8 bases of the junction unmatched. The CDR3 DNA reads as TGTGCCAGCAGCTCAGGACAGGGGACCAAGGGGGCCAACGTCCTGACTTTC. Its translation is CASSSGQGTKGANVLTF.

CDR3 sequence reads: CASSSTGSQETQYF. In DNA form, the CDR3 reads TGTGCCAGCAGCTCAACGGGTAGCCAAGAGACCCAGTACTTC. The chain carries TRBV7-9 and TRBJ2-5; unclear D gene. Germline-derived CDR1 and CDR2 are SEHNR and FQNEAQ (reference sequence). V was pared by 4 bases and J by 1 base, with 10 bases between. The CDR3 length is 14 residues.

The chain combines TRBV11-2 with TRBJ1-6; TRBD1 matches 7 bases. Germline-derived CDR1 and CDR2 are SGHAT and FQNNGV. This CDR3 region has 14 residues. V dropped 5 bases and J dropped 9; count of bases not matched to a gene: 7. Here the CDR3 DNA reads TGTGCCAGCAGCCAAACAGGGGAATTTTCACCCCTCCACTTT. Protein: CASSQTGEFSPLHF.

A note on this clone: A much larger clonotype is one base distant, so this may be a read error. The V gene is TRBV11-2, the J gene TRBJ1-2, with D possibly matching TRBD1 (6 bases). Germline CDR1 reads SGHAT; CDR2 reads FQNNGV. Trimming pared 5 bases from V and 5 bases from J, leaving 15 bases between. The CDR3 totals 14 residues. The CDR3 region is CASSPGAGEYGYTF. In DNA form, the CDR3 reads TGTGCCAGCAGCCCAGGGGCAGGGGAGTATGGCTACACCTTC.

CDR3 sequence (DNA): TGTGCCAGCAGCCGGCTAGCGGGAGCGAATGAGCAGTTCTTC. This codes for CASSRLAGANEQFF. The rearrangement joins TRBV14 to TRBJ2-1; 10 bases map to TRBD2. With V trimmed by 4 bases and J by 7 bases, 4 bases remained unmatched. This CDR3 is built from 14 residues. Germline V gives CDR1 SGHDN, CDR2 FVKESK.

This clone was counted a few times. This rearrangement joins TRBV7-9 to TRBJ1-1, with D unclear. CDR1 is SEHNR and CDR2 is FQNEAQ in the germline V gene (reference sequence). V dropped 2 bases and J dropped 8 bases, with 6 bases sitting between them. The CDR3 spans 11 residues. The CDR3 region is CASSLLQEAFF. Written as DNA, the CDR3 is TGTGCCAGCAGCTTACTGCAGGAAGCTTTCTTT.

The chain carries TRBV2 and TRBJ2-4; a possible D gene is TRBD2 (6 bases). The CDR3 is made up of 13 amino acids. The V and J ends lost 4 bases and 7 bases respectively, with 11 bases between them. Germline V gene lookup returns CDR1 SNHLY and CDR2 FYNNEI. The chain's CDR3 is CASSVGGRNIQYF. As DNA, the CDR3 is TGTGCCAGCAGTGTCGGAGGGAGGAACATTCAGTACTTC. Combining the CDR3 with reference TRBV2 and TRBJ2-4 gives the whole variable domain EPEVTQTPSHQVTQMGQEVILRCVPISNHLYFYWYRQILGQKVEFLVSFYNNEISEKSEIFDDQFSVERPDGSNFTLKIRSTKLEDSAMYFCASSVGGRNIQYFGAGTRLSVL.

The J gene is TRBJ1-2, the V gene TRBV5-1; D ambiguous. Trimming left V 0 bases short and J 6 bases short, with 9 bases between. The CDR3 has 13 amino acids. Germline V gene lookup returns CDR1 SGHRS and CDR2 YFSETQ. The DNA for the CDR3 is TGCGCCAGCAGCTTGGGTTGGAGGGATGGCTACACCTTC. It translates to CASSLGWRDGYTF.

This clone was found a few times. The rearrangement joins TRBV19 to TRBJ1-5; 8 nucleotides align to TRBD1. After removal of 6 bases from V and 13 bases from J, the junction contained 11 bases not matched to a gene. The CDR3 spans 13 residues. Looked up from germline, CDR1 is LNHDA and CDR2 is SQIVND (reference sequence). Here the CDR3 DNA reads TGTGCCAGTAGACCCCCAGGGGGCATCTATCAGCATTTT. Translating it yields CASRPPGGIYQHF. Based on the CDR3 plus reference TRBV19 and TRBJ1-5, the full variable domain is DGGITQSPKYLFRKEGQNVTLSCEQNLNHDAMYWYRQDPGQGLRLIYYSQIVNDFQKGDIAEGYSVSREKKESFPLTVTSAQKNPTAFYLCASRPPGGIYQHFGDGTRLSIL.

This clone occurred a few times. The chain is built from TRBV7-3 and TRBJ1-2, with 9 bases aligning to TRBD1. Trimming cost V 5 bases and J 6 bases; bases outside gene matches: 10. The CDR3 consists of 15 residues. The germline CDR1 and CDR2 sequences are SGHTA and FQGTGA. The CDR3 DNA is TGTGCCAGCAGCAGCCGGGACAGGGATGGGGATGGCTACACCTTC. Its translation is CASSSRDRDGDGYTF. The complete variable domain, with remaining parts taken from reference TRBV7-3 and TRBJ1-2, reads GAGVSQTPSNKVTEKGKYVELRCDPISGHTALYWYRQSLGQGPEFLIYFQGTGAADDSGLPNDRFFAVRPEGSVSTLKIQRTERGDSAVYLCASSSRDRDGDGYTFGSGTRLTVV.

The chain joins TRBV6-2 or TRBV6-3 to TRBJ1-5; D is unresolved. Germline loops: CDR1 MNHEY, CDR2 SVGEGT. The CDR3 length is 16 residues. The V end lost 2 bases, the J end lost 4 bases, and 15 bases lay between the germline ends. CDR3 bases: TGTGCCAGCAGTTACGCTGGAGGCGGTAAGAATCAGCCCCAGCATTTT. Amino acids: CASSYAGGGKNQPQHF.